Here is one T cell receptor beta chain with its context. This sample was taken from a study of sequential checkpoint blockade in melanoma. Turning to the study itself: Arm A got nivolumab then ipilimumab; arm B the reverse, 1:1. Each arm's sequence ended with maintenance nivolumab.

CDR3 length equals 19 residues. The V gene end was trimmed by 0 bases and the J gene end by 1 base; junction bases not matched to a gene: 10. Germline V lookup: CDR1 MRHNA, CDR2 SNTAGT. Profiling relied on immunoSEQ multiplex PCR, and the TCRdb table lists in-frame clones only, not all of them. This sample yields around 30,000 clones, of which approximately 81% are seen a single time; approximately 18% belongs to the top ten. The sample's treatment: randomized to nivolumab then ipilimumab (arm A) or the reverse (arm B). No patient had prior DNA-damaging chemotherapy. From thawed PBMCs, live CD3+CD8+ cells negative for CD19 and CD56 were sorted.

The origin of this receptor is a human donor with melanoma. The input for sequencing was CD8+ T cells sorted from blood (inferred from file names), taken from a patient given nivolumab and ipilimumab in sequence. The chain combines TRBV6-4 with TRBJ2-2, with 8 bases lining up with TRBD1. In nucleotides, the CDR3 is TGTGCCAGCAGTGACTCCCTAAGGTTCGGGACAGGGAACACCGGGGAGCTGTTTTTT. This gives the protein CASSDSLRFGTGNTGELFF.